This T cell receptor beta chain was recorded in a study of cytomegalovirus exposure and HLA in healthy donors. Regarding the study as a whole: In an earlier analysis, most TCR beta V segments were productive about 87% or about 30% of the time. Analyses of presence/absence relied on an assumption of roughly uniform sequencing depth across donors. A missense variant in DCLRE1C was later tied to TCR beta V- and J-gene trimming. In a later analysis, specific HLA alleles were associated with 15,000 to 20,000 TCR beta sequences at a 0.05 false discovery rate.

On this clone itself: No antigen is known for it. Other DNA sequences in the sample encode the same CDR3.

The primer mix had 60 Vbeta and 13 Jbeta primers. Sequencing was performed with immunoSEQ multiplex PCR; in TCRdb, only in-frame clones are kept and a portion is missing. The data hold 150,000 to 200,000 clones, with 77% observed a single time. The trim removed 1 base at V and 1 base at J, leaving 0 bases unmatched. The length of the CDR3 is 14 residues. Germline V gives CDR1 SGHVS, CDR2 FNYEAQ. The V gene is TRBV7-6, the J gene TRBJ1-1, with TRBD1 matching 7 bases. Sequencing used PBMCs. The sequence was collected from a woman aged 25 to 39 in good health and CMV-seropositive. This CDR3 reads CASSLGQGNTEAFF. In nucleotides, the CDR3 is TGTGCCAGCAGCTTAGGACAGGGGAACACTGAAGCTTTCTTT.